This section outlines one T cell receptor (beta chain) sequence together with its context. The data were obtained in a study of CD8+CD57+ T cells in acquired aplastic anemia. Study in general: An average of roughly 3 ug of DNA was obtained from sorted CD4+ and CD8+ cells.

Whoever was chosen for sequencing had shown CD8+CD57+ cell expansion by flow cytometry. Profiles of TCR beta VDJ and CDR3 were generated from a genomic DNA template. TCRdb reprocessed the reads via MiXCR and lists one record per CDR3 protein. The sample contains 210,000 or so distinct CDR3 sequences, under 50% of which appear only once. This receptor was taken from a human donor with aplastic anemia. Sequencing used sorted CD4+, CD8+, or CD8+CD57+ T cells (not recorded which) from PBMCs.

CDR3 amino acids: CASSFATGTRTTSYEQYF. DNA for the CDR3: TGTGCCAGCAGCTTTGCGACAGGCACCCGAACGACCTCCTACGAGCAGTACTTC. V gene TRBV7-6 combines with J gene TRBJ2-7; D might be TRBD1 (6 bases). This CDR3 is 18 amino acids long. V lost 3 bases and J 0 bases, leaving 21 bases between the germline ends. Germline V lookup: CDR1 SGHVS, CDR2 FNYEAQ.